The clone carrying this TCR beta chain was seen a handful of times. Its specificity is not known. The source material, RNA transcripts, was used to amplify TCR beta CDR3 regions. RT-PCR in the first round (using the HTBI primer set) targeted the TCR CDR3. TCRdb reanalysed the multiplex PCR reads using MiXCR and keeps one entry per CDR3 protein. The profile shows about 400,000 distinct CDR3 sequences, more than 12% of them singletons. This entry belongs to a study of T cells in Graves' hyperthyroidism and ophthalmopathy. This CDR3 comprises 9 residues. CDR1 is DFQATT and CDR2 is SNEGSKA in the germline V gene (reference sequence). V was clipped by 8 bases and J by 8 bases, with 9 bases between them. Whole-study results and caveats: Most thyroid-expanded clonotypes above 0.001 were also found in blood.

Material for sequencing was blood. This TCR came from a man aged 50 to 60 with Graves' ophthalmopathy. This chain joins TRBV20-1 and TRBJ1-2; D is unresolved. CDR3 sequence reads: CSQVLGYTF. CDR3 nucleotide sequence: TGCAGTCAAGTTCTGGGCTACACCTTC.